Sequencing of this T cell receptor beta chain was carried out in a study of blood T cell repertoires in COVID-19. About the study: Italy, Spain and the United States were the sources of the convalescent and acute COVID-19 samples. Sources were T cells, B-cell-depleted T cells, or PBMCs; the material itself was cDNA or gDNA.

How the authors handled the data: Reference gene primer amplification in the assay estimated nucleated cell counts. The protocol was immunoSEQ multiplex PCR, while the TCRdb copy is restricted to in-frame clones and leaves out a portion. V and J calls and clone size come straight from that table; D and trimming were deduced from the DNA. The sample shows a few hundred thousand clones, 80% to 90% of them seen only once. Sequencing input: peripheral blood. The TCR comes from a woman in her seventies with acute or convalescent COVID-19.

The CDR3 nucleotides read TGTGCCAGCAGCAGCGGGACAGGGACTGAAGCTTTCTTT. It yields the protein CASSSGTGTEAFF. The V and J genes are TRBV5-5 and TRBJ1-1; 9 bases line up with TRBD1. The CDR3 length is 13 residues. CDR1 SGHKS and CDR2 YYEKEE come from the germline V gene (reference sequence). V was clipped by 4 bases and J by 5 bases; unmatched bases: 3.